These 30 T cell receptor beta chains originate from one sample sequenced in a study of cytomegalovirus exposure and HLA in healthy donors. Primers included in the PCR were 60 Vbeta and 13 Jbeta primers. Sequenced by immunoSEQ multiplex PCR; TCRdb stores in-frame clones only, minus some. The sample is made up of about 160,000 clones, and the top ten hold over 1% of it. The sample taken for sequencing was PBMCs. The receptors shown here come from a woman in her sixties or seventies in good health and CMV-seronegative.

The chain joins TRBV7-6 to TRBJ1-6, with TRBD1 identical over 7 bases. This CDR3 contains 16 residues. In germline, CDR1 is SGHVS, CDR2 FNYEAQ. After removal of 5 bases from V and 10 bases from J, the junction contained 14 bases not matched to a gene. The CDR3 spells CASSPVGQAWGSPLHF. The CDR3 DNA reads TGTGCCAGCAGCCCAGTCGGACAGGCCTGGGGATCACCCCTCCACTTT.

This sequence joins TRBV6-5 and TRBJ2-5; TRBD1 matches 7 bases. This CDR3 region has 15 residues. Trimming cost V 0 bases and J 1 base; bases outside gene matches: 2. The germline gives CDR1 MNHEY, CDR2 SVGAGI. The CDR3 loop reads CASSYSGTAQETQYF. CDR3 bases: TGTGCCAGCAGTTACTCAGGGACAGCCCAAGAGACCCAGTACTTC.

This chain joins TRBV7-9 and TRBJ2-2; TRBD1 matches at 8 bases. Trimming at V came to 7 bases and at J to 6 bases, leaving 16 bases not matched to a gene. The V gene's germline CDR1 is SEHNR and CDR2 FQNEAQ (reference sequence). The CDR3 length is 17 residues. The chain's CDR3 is CASTFLVGQGLAGELFF. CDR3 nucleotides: TGTGCCAGCACCTTCCTCGTAGGACAGGGTCTGGCCGGGGAGCTGTTTTTT. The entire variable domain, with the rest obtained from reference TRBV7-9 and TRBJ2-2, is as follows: DTGVSQNPRHKITKRGQNVTFRCDPISEHNRLYWYRQTLGQGPEFLTYFQNEAQLEKSRLLSDRFSAERPKGSFSTLEIQRTEQGDSAMYLCASTFLVGQGLAGELFFGEGSRLTVL.

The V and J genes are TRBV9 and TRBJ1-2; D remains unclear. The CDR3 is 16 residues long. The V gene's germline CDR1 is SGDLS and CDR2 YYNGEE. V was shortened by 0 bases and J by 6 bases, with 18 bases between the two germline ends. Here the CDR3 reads CASSVAVTDPLDGYTF. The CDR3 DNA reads TGTGCCAGCAGCGTAGCCGTTACAGATCCCCTGGATGGCTACACCTTC.

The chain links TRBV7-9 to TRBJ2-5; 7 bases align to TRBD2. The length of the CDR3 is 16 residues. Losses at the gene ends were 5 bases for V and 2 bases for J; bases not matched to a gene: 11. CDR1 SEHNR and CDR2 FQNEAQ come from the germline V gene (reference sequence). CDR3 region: CASSPRERDSQETQYF. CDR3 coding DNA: TGTGCCAGCAGCCCCCGGGAGCGGGACTCACAAGAGACCCAGTACTTC.

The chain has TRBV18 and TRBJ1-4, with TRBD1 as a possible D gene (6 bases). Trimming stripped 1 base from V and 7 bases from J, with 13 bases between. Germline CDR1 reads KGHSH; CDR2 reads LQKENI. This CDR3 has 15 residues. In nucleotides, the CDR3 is TGTGCCAGCTCACCACGTGTGGGGGCGGGTGAAAAACTGTTTTTT. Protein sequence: CASSPRVGAGEKLFF.

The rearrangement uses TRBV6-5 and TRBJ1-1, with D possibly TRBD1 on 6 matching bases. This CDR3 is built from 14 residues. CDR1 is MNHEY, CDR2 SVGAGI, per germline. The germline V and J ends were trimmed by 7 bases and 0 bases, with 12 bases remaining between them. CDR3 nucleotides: TGTGCCAGCATGAGGGGGGGAATGAACACTGAAGCTTTCTTT. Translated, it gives CASMRGGMNTEAFF.

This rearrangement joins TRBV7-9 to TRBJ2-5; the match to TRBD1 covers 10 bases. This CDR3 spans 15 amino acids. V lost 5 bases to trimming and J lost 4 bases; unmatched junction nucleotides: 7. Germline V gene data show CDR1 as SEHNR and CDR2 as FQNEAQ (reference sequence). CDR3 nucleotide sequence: TGTGCCAGCAGCCCGGGACAGGGGAATAGAGAGACCCAGTACTTC. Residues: CASSPGQGNRETQYF.

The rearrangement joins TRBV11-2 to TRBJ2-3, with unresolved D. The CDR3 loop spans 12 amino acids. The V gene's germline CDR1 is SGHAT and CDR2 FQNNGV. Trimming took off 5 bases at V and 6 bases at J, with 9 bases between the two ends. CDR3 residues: CASSVSSDTQYF. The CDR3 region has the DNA TGTGCCAGCAGCGTTAGCTCTGATACGCAGTATTTT.

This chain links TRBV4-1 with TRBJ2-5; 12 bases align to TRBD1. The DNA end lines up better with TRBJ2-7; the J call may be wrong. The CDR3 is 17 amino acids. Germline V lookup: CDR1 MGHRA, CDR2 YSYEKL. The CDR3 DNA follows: TGCGCCAGCAGCCAACTAGGAGGGACAGGGGGCAGCTACGAGCAGTACTTC. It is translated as CASSQLGGTGGSYEQYF.

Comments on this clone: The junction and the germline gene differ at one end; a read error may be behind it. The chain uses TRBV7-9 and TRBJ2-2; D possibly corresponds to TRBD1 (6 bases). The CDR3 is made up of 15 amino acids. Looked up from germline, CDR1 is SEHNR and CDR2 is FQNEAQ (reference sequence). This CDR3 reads CASSLLRGDTRELFF. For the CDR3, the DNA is TGTGCCAGCAGCTTACTCCGAGGGGACACCCGGGAGCTGTTTTTT.

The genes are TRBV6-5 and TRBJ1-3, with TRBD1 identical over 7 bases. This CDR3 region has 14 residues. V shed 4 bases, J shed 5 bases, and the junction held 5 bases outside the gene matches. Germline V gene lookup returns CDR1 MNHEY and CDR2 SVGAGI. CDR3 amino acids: CASSSDRSRNTIYF. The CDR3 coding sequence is TGTGCCAGCAGTTCGGACAGGAGCCGAAACACCATATATTTT.

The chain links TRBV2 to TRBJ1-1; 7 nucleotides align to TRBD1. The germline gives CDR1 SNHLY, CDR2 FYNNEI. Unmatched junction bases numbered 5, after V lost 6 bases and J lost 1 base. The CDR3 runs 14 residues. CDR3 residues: CASSRGSGNTEAFF. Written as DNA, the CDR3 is TGTGCCAGCAGCAGGGGGTCCGGGAACACTGAAGCTTTCTTT.

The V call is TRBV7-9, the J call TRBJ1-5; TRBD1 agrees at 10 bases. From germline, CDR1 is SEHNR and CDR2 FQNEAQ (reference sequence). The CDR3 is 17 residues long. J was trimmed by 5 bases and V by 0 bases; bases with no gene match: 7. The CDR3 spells CASSLAQTGGNHQPQHF. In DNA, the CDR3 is TGTGCCAGCAGCTTAGCCCAGACAGGGGGCAACCATCAGCCCCAGCATTTT.

The CDR3 coding sequence is TGTGCCAGCACCTTACTAGCGGGAGGGCCAGAGACCCAGTACTTC. This codes for CASTLLAGGPETQYF. V is TRBV6-1 and J is TRBJ2-5; 13 bases are a match to TRBD2. CDR1 MNHNS and CDR2 SASEGT come from the germline V gene. CDR3 length: 15 amino acids. The ends lost 7 bases at V and 4 bases at J; junction bases unmatched: 6.

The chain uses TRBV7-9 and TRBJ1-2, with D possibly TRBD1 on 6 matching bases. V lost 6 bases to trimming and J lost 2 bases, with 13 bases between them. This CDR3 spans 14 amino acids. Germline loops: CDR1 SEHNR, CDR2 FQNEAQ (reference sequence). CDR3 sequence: CASSAGQPNYGYTF. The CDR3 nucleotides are TGTGCCAGCAGTGCAGGACAGCCAAACTATGGCTACACCTTC.

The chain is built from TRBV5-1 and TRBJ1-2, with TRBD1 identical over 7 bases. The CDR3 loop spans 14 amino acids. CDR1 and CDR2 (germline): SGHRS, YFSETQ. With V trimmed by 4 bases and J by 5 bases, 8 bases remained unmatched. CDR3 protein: CASSQREQGYGYTF. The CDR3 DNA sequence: TGCGCCAGCAGCCAGAGGGAACAGGGGTATGGCTACACCTTC. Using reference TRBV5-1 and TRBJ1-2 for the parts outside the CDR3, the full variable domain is KAGVTQTPRYLIKTRGQQVTLSCSPISGHRSVSWYQQTPGQGLQFLFEYFSETQRNKGNFPGRFSGRQFSNSRSEMNVSTLELGDSALYLCASSQREQGYGYTFGSGTRLTVV.

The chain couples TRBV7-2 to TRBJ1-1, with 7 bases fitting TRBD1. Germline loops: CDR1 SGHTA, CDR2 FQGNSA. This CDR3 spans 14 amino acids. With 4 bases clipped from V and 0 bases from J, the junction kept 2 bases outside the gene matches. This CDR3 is CASSSTGLNTEAFF. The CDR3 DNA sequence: TGTGCCAGCAGCTCGACAGGGTTGAACACTGAAGCTTTCTTT.

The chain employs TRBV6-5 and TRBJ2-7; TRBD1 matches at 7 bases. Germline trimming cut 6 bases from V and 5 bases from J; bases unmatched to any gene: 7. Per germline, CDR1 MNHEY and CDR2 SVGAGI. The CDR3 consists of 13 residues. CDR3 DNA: TGTGCCAGCAGGAAGACAGGGTACGACGAGCAGTACTTC. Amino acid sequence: CASRKTGYDEQYF.

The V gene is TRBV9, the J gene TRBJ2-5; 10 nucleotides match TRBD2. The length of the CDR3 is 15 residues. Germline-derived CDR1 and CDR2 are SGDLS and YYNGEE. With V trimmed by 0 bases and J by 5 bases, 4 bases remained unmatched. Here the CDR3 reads CASSVEGSGGETQYF. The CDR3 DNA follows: TGTGCCAGCAGCGTAGAAGGTAGCGGGGGGGAGACCCAGTACTTC.

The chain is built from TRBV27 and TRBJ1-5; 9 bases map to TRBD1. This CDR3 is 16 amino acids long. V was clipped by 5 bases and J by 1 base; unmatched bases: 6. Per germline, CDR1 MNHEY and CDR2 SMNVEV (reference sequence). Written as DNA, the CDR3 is TGTGCCAGCAGTCGTGGGACAGGGCAAAGCAATCAGCCCCAGCATTTT. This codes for CASSRGTGQSNQPQHF.

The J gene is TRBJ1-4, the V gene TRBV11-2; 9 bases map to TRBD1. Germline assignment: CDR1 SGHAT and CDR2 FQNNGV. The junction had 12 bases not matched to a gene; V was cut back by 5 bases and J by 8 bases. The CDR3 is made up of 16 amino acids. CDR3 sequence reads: CASSQGTGRLEEKLFF. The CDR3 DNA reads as TGTGCCAGCAGCCAGGGGACAGGGAGGTTGGAGGAAAAACTGTTTTTT.

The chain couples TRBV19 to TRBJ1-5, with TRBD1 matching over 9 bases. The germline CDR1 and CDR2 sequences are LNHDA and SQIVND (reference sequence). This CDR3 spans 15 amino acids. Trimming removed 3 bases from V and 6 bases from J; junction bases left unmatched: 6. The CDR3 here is CASSITGGSIQPQHF. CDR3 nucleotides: TGTGCCAGTAGTATTACAGGGGGCTCAATTCAGCCCCAGCATTTT.

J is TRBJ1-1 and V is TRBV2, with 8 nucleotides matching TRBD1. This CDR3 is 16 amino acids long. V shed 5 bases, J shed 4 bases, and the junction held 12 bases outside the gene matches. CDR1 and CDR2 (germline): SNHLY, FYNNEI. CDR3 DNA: TGTGCCAGCAGTATATACGGAACAGGGGGAGGCACTGAAGCTTTCTTT. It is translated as CASSIYGTGGGTEAFF.

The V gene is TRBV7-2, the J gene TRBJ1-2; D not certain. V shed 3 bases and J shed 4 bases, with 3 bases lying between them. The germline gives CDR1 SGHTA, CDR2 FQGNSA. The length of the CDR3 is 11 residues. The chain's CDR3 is CASSFSYGYTF. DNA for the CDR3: TGTGCCAGCAGCTTCTCCTATGGCTACACCTTC.

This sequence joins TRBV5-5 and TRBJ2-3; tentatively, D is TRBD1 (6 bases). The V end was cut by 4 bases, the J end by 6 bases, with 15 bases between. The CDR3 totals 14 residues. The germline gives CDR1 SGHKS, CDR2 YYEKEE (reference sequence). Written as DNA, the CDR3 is TGTGCCAGCAGCCCATTAACAGGGAAGGATACGCAGTATTTT. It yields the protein CASSPLTGKDTQYF. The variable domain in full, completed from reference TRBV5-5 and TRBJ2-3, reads DAGVTQSPTHLIKTRGQQVTLRCSPISGHKSVSWYQQVLGQGPQFIFQYYEKEERGRGNFPDRFSARQFPNYSSELNVNALLLGDSALYLCASSPLTGKDTQYFGPGTRLTVL.

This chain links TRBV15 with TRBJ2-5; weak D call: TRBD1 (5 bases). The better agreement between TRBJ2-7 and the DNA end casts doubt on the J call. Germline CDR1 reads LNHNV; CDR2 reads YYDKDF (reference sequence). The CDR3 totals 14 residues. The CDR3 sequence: CATSRARTSYEQYF. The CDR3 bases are TGTGCCACCAGCAGAGCAAGGACATCGTACGAGCAGTACTTC.

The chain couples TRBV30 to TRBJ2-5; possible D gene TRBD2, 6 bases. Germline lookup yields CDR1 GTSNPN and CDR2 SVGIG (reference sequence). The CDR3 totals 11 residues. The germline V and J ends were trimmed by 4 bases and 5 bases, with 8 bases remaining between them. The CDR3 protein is CAWISGETQYF. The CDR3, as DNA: TGTGCCTGGATAAGCGGGGAGACCCAGTACTTC.

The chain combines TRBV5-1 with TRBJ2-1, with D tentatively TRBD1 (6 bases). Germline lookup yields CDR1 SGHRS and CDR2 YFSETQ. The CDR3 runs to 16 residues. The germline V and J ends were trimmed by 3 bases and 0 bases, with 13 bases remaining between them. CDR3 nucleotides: TGCGCCAGCAGCTCCGGGACAAAGAGCTCCTACAATGAGCAGTTCTTC. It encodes CASSSGTKSSYNEQFF.

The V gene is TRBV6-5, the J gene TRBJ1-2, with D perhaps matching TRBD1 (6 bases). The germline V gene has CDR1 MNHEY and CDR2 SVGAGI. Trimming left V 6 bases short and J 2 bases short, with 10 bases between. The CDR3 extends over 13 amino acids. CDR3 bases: TGTGCCAGCAGCCCCAGGGGCAACTATGGCTACACCTTC. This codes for CASSPRGNYGYTF.